This T cell receptor (beta chain) came from a study of response to subunit inactivated influenza vaccine. The sample holds a few counts of this clonotype. CDR3 length equals 15 residues. Germline V gives CDR1 SGHVS, CDR2 FNYEAQ. V lost 3 bases to trimming and J lost 4 bases, with 15 bases between them. TCRdb ran MiXCR on the RT-PCR reads and lists one entry per CDR3 protein. The sample yields hundreds of thousands of distinct CDR3 sequences, roughly 13% seen once. The V gene is TRBV7-6, the J gene TRBJ1-2; the D gene is possibly TRBD1 (6 bases). This specimen was PBMCs from blood, taken about 6 weeks after vaccination. The source of this sequence is a man in his fifties who received an inactivated influenza vaccine. CDR3 DNA: TGTGCCAGCAGCTTGTTTCCAGGGGACGTCTATGGCTACACCTTC. Translating gives CASSLFPGDVYGYTF.